Reported below is one T cell receptor (beta chain). This entry comes from a study of T cell changes during pregnancy in multiple sclerosis. The repertoire was sequenced with immunoSEQ multiplex PCR; TCRdb's copy has only in-frame clones and lacks some. The profile covers approximately 37,000 clones, with roughly 91% appearing a single time and roughly 0.67% taken by the ten largest. With 3 bases removed from V and 0 bases from J, the gap between germline ends came to 10 bases. The CDR3 consists of 15 residues. Germline CDR1 reads SNHLY; CDR2 reads FYNNEI. This TCR derives from a female donor with multiple sclerosis, enrolled in a pregnancy study. The chain joins TRBV2 to TRBJ2-3; possible D gene TRBD1, 5 bases. The sample here was CD4+ T cells from peripheral blood mononuclear cells, taken in the third trimester of pregnancy. CDR3 bases: TGTGCCAGCAGTGATCAGGGTGTCAGCACAGATACGCAGTATTTT. Its protein is CASSDQGVSTDTQYF.